This T cell receptor (beta chain) was profiled in a study of blood T cell repertoires in COVID-19. Study at large: Samples came from the United States, Italy and Spain, spanning acute and convalescent COVID-19. The cDNA or gDNA used as material had been derived from T cells, B-cell-depleted T cells, or PBMCs.

The authors' processing: Scientists estimated how many nucleated cells there were by amplifying reference gene primers. The table came from immunoSEQ multiplex PCR; TCRdb's copy has only in-frame clones and leaves some out. D and trimming were read from the DNA, whereas the V and J calls and clone size are those reported in that table. The data contain around 150,000 clones, about 80% of them singletons. Recruitment covered roughly 24 US areas and drew participants whose ages spanned about 18 to 90 years. This TCR came from a woman aged 60-75 years who had recovered from COVID-19. The sequenced material came from PBMCs or T cells enriched from blood (not recorded which).

The CDR3 DNA sequence: TGTGCCAGCAGCTTCAACAGGGGAGGTGGCTACACCTTC. Translating gives CASSFNRGGGYTF. The chain employs TRBV27 and TRBJ1-2; TRBD1 matches 7 bases. The V gene end was trimmed by 6 bases and the J gene end by 7 bases; junction bases not matched to a gene: 8. The CDR3 is 13 residues long. Germline assignment: CDR1 MNHEY and CDR2 SMNVEV (reference sequence).